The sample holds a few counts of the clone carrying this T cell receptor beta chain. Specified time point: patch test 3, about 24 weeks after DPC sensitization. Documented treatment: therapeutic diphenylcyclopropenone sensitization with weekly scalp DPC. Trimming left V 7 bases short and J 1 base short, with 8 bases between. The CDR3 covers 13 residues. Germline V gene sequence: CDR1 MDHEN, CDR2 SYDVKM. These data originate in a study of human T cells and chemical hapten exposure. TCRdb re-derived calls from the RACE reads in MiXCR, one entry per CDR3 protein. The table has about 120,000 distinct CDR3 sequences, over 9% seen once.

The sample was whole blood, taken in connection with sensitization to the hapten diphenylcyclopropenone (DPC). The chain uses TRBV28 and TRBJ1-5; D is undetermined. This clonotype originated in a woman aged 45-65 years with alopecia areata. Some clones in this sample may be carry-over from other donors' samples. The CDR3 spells CASIQRSNQPQHF. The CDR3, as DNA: TGTGCCAGCATCCAACGGAGCAATCAGCCCCAGCATTTT.